The clone carrying this T cell receptor (beta chain) was counted ten times or more. Its antigen is as yet unknown. A process of 5'RACE template switching, which added a universal primer site and UMIs, was used to make TCR cDNA. Using its own MiXCR run on the 5' RACE reads, TCRdb lists one record per CDR3 protein. This table holds over 150,000 distinct CDR3 sequences, about 6% found once. The data were obtained in a study of T cells after yellow fever vaccination. Study information: The SMART-Seq v4 Ultra Low Input method served to prepare the low-cell-number fractions.

Study-wide results and limits: The secondary response was weaker, and its peak arrived faster, on day 5 versus 15. Reappearing after the booster were most of the clones from primary vaccination (roughly 95% CD4, 88% CD8).

The CDR3 loop spans 14 amino acids. Germline CDR1 is DFQATT and CDR2 is SNEGSKA (reference sequence). Trimming left V 6 bases short and J 0 bases short, with 13 bases between. Sample: CD4+ T cells sorted from PBMCs, taken on the day of the first yellow fever vaccination. This chain links TRBV20-1 with TRBJ2-3, with D perhaps being TRBD1 or TRBD2 (5 bases each). This TCR was sampled from a man aged 18 to 35 who received the YFV17D yellow fever vaccine. The CDR3 DNA is TGCAGTGCCCTGGCCGGGGCTAGCACAGATACGCAGTATTTT. It translates to CSALAGASTDTQYF.